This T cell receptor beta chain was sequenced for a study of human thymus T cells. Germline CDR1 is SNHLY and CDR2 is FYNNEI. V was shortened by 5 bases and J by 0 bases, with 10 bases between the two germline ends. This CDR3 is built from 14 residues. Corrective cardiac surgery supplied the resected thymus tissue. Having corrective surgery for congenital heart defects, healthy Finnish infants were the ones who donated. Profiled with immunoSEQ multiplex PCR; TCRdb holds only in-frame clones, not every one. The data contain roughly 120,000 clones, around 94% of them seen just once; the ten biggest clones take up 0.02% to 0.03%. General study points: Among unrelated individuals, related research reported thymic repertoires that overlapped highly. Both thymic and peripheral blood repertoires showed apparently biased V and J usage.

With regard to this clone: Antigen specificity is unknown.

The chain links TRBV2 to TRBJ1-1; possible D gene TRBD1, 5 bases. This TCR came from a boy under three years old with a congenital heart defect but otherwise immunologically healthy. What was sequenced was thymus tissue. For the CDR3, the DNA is TGTGCCAGCAGTCTGGACACCTTGAACACTGAAGCTTTCTTT. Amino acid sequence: CASSLDTLNTEAFF. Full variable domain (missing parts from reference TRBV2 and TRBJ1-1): EPEVTQTPSHQVTQMGQEVILRCVPISNHLYFYWYRQILGQKVEFLVSFYNNEISEKSEIFDDQFSVERPDGSNFTLKIRSTKLEDSAMYFCASSLDTLNTEAFFGQGTRLTVV.